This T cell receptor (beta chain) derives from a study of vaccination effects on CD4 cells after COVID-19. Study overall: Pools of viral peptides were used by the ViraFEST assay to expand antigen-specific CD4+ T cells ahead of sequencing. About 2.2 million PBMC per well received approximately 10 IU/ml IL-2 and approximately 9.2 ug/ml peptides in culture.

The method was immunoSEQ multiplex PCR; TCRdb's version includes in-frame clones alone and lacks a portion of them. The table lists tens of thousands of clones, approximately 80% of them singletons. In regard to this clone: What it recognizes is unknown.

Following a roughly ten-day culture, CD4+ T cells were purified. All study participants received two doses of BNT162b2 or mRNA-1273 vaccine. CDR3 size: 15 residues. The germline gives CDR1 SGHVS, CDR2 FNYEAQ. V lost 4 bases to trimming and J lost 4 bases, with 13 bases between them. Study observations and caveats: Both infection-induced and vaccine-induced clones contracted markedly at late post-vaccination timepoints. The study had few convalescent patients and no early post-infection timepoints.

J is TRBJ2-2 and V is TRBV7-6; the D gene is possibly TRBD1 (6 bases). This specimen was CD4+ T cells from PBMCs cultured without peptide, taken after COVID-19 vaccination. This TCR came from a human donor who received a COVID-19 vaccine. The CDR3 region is CASSSRDMGTGELFF. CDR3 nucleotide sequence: TGTGCCAGCAGCTCCCGGGACATGGGCACCGGGGAGCTGTTTTTT.